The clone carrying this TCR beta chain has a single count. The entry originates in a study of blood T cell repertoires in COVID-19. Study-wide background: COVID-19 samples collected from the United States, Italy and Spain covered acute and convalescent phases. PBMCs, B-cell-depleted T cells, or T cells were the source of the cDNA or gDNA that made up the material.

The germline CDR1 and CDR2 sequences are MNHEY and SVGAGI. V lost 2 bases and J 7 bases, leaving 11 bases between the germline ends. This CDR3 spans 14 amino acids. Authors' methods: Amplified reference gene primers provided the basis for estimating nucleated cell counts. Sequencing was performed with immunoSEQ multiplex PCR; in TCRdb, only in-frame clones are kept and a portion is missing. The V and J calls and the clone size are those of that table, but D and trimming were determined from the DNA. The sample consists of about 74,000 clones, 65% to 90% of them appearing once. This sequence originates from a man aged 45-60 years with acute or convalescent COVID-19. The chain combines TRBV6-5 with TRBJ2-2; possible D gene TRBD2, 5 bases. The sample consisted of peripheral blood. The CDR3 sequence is CASSYVRGIGELFF. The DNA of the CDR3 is TGTGCCAGCAGTTACGTTCGGGGAATCGGGGAGCTGTTTTTT.